The 30 T cell receptor beta chains given below trace back to one sample, sequenced in a study of T-cell memory formation after mild COVID-19 (dated by TCRdb to 2020 to 2022). Library prep was done by 5' RACE. The listed sequencing device is Illumina NovaSeq 6000. Clones were called with MiXCR by TCRdb after fastp trimmed the public reads at Q25, and only in-frame beta chains were retained. Every CDR3 protein is listed once, alongside the most common genes and DNA of its rows. Recorded for this sample are 250,000 to 350,000 distinct CDR3 sequences; about a sixth of them occurred a single time. The top ten clonotypes cover 20% to 25% of the sample. Sequencing input: PBMCs or a T cell subset sorted from them (not recorded which). Receptors were obtained from a man aged 18-30 years who had mild COVID-19 (a few samples of this study predate the infection). The sample titles of this study are shuffled in the database, so cell type and time point are left out; the donor was told from shared clones.

Many counts were recorded for this clonotype. This chain uses TRBV20-1 with TRBJ1-1, with D possibly TRBD1 on 6 matching bases. This CDR3 is built from 13 residues. Germline values: CDR1 DFQATT, CDR2 SNEGSKA (reference sequence). Trimming pared 3 bases from V and 0 bases from J, leaving 8 bases between. The CDR3 DNA reads as TGCAGTGCTAGGGGGGACATGAACACTGAAGCTTTCTTT. Amino acid sequence: CSARGDMNTEAFF.

This clonotype occurred many times. The chain carries TRBV2 and TRBJ2-3; D unresolved. Trimming pared 3 bases from V and 5 bases from J, leaving 6 bases between. CDR3 length: 12 residues. From germline, CDR1 is SNHLY and CDR2 FYNNEI. The CDR3 nucleotides are TGTGCCAGCAGTGACTGGATAGATACGCAGTATTTT. It specifies CASSDWIDTQYF.

The V and J genes are TRBV10-3 and TRBJ2-2; TRBD2 matches 11 bases. The CDR3 totals 18 residues. With 4 bases clipped from V and 6 bases from J, the junction kept 13 bases outside the gene matches. Germline CDR1 and CDR2: ENHRY and SYGVKD. The chain's CDR3 is CAISGSGGAASRSGELFF. The CDR3 bases are TGTGCCATCAGTGGTAGCGGGGGGGCCGCGAGTCGGTCCGGGGAGCTGTTTTTT.

This clonotype appeared many times. The chain joins TRBV7-2 to TRBJ1-3; no clear D gene. V was shortened by 0 bases and J by 5 bases, with 5 bases between the two germline ends. The CDR3 covers 13 residues. The germline gives CDR1 SGHTA, CDR2 FQGNSA. The CDR3 region has the DNA TGTGCCAGCAGCTTAGCCGGGAGAAACACCATATATTTT. The encoded protein is CASSLAGRNTIYF.

There are a few counts of this clonotype. V usage is TRBV12-3 or TRBV12-4 and J usage is TRBJ1-1, with 9 bases fitting TRBD1. This CDR3 is built from 16 residues. Trimming at V came to 6 bases and at J to 4 bases, leaving 12 bases not matched to a gene. The CDR3 DNA reads TGTGCCAGCAGCCTCGACAGGGGGAGTTTCGGCACTGAAGCTTTCTTT. It encodes CASSLDRGSFGTEAFF.

This clonotype was found a few times. V gene TRBV7-9 combines with J gene TRBJ2-5; no firm D call. Trimming shortened V by 5 bases and J by 11 bases, and 12 bases separated the two germline ends. Germline V gene sequence: CDR1 SEHNR, CDR2 FQNEAQ (reference sequence). The CDR3 extends over 11 amino acids. CDR3 residues: CASSLDQAQYF. The DNA for the CDR3 is TGTGCCAGCAGCCTCGACCAGGCGCAGTACTTC.

The gene calls are TRBV20-1 and TRBJ1-1; D gene unclear. V was pared by 8 bases and J by 1 base, with 11 bases between. Germline assignment: CDR1 DFQATT and CDR2 SNEGSKA (reference sequence). This CDR3 contains 12 residues. The CDR3 protein is CSSTDTNTEAFF. The DNA for the CDR3 is TGCAGTTCTACTGACACGAACACTGAAGCTTTCTTT.

This clonotype was observed a few times. The chain links TRBV7-9 to TRBJ1-1; no reliable D call. The germline V and J ends were trimmed by 5 bases and 1 base, with 14 bases remaining between them. CDR3 length: 15 residues. The germline V gene has CDR1 SEHNR and CDR2 FQNEAQ (reference sequence). The CDR3 is CASSQSRVGNTEAFF. The CDR3 DNA reads TGTGCCAGCAGCCAGAGTAGGGTGGGGAACACTGAAGCTTTCTTT.

The rearrangement uses TRBV5-6 and TRBJ2-1; D call uncertain. Per the germline V gene, CDR1 is SGHDT and CDR2 is YYEEEE. This CDR3 is 16 amino acids long. V gave up 1 base and J gave up 3 bases, with 14 bases separating them. The CDR3 is CASSLFYRPNYNEQFF. In DNA form, the CDR3 reads TGTGCCAGCAGCTTGTTCTACCGCCCCAACTACAATGAGCAGTTCTTC.

The chain links TRBV20-1 to TRBJ1-6; no definite D call. This CDR3 is built from 16 residues. Germline values: CDR1 DFQATT, CDR2 SNEGSKA (reference sequence). Trimming removed 2 bases at V and 7 bases at J, with 18 bases between. The CDR3 bases are TGCAGTGCTAGAATAGGCTTGACGGGTAGGAATTCACCCCTCCACTTT. Encoded protein: CSARIGLTGRNSPLHF.

This clonotype was counted ten times or more. V is TRBV7-2 and J is TRBJ1-2, with D unresolved. Between the trimmed V and J ends, which lost 5 bases and 3 bases, there was a span of 10 bases. CDR3 size: 13 residues. Germline lookup yields CDR1 SGHTA and CDR2 FQGNSA. CDR3 loop: CASSLDQHYGYTF. The CDR3 region has the DNA TGTGCCAGCAGCCTAGACCAGCACTATGGCTACACCTTC. Full variable domain (missing parts from reference TRBV7-2 and TRBJ1-2): GAGVSQSPSNKVTEKGKDVELRCDPISGHTALYWYRQSLGQGLEFLIYFQGNSAPDKSGLPSDRFSAERTGGSVSTLTIQRTQQEDSAVYLCASSLDQHYGYTFGSGTRLTVV.

The chain couples TRBV6-4 to TRBJ2-1; 9 nucleotides agree with TRBD2. The CDR3 runs to 14 residues. Trimming took 3 bases from V and 7 from J; bases not matched to a gene: 4. Germline V CDR1 and CDR2: MRHNA, SNTAGT. The CDR3, as DNA: TGTGCCAGCAGTGAGTCCACTAGCGGGAATGAGCAGTTCTTC. Translating gives CASSESTSGNEQFF.

The chain couples TRBV7-9 to TRBJ2-1; weak D call: TRBD2 (6 bases). Germline CDR1 and CDR2: SEHNR and FQNEAQ (reference sequence). This CDR3 has 18 amino acids. Trimming removed 3 bases at V and 6 bases at J, with 24 bases between. The CDR3 DNA is TGTGCCAGCAGCTTCGGCTTCAGCGGAGGGAAAAACTCCAATGAGCAGTTCTTC. Translation: CASSFGFSGGKNSNEQFF.

V usage is TRBV9 and J usage is TRBJ2-3; 10 bases fit TRBD2. Germline V CDR1 and CDR2: SGDLS, YYNGEE. The CDR3 extends over 16 amino acids. Trimming removed 4 bases from V and 6 bases from J; junction bases left unmatched: 11. In nucleotides, the CDR3 is TGTGCCAGCAGCACACAAGCGGGGGGGTCACGCGATACGCAGTATTTT. This encodes CASSTQAGGSRDTQYF.

At least ten counts were recorded for this clonotype. The J gene is TRBJ1-2, the V gene TRBV24-1; TRBD1 might be the D (5 bases). The CDR3 contains 13 residues. The V gene's germline CDR1 is KGHDR and CDR2 SFDVKD. V was pared by 5 bases and J by 4 bases, with 10 bases between. The CDR3 sequence: CATSVDRAYGYTF. The CDR3 region has the DNA TGTGCCACCAGTGTAGACAGAGCCTATGGCTACACCTTC.

The chain has TRBV3-1 and TRBJ2-1; D is undetermined. Germline V lookup: CDR1 LGHDT, CDR2 YNNKEL (reference sequence). Trimming left V 3 bases short and J 7 bases short, with 7 bases between. The CDR3 consists of 12 residues. CDR3 residues: CASSHLGNEQFF. In DNA, the CDR3 is TGTGCCAGCAGCCACTTGGGGAATGAGCAGTTCTTC.

This clonotype appeared many times. The chain employs TRBV5-1 and TRBJ2-5; 11 nucleotides align to TRBD2. Germline V gene sequence: CDR1 SGHRS, CDR2 YFSETQ. This CDR3 is 15 amino acids long. The J segment lost 5 bases and the V segment lost 2 bases, leaving 5 bases of the junction unmatched. CDR3 nucleotide sequence: TGCGCCAGCAGCTTCGGTAGCGGGGGGGCCGAGACCCAGTACTTC. It yields the protein CASSFGSGGAETQYF. Variable domain in full (rest from reference TRBV5-1 and TRBJ2-5): KAGVTQTPRYLIKTRGQQVTLSCSPISGHRSVSWYQQTPGQGLQFLFEYFSETQRNKGNFPGRFSGRQFSNSRSEMNVSTLELGDSALYLCASSFGSGGAETQYFGPGTRLLVL.

This clonotype showed up just a few times. CDR3 DNA: TGTGCCAGCAGCGTATCCTTCCCGACTAGCGGGGGGGCACGGGAGACCCAGTACTTC. It translates to CASSVSFPTSGGARETQYF. The genes are TRBV9 and TRBJ2-5, with 14 bases identical to TRBD2. Germline-derived CDR1 and CDR2 are SGDLS and YYNGEE. This CDR3 is built from 19 residues. V shed 1 base, J shed 5 bases, and the junction held 13 bases outside the gene matches.

The gene calls are TRBV15 and TRBJ2-4; D perhaps matches TRBD2 (6 bases). The CDR3 is made up of 14 amino acids. Germline loops: CDR1 LNHNV, CDR2 YYDKDF (reference sequence). V shed 5 bases and J shed 8 bases, with 16 bases lying between them. The CDR3 DNA follows: TGTGCCACCAGCTCGCGCGGGACGGGGTACATTCAGTACTTC. It is translated as CATSSRGTGYIQYF.

The chain recombines TRBV6-6 with TRBJ1-1, with D possibly being TRBD1 (5 bases). V was trimmed by 7 bases and J by 0 bases, leaving 12 bases between them. The CDR3 has 14 residues. Germline V gives CDR1 MNHNY, CDR2 SVGAGI (reference sequence). The CDR3 here is CASTQGRMNTEAFF. CDR3 sequence (DNA): TGTGCCAGCACGCAGGGAAGGATGAACACTGAAGCTTTCTTT.

In its sample, this clonotype was seen a few times. This chain links TRBV6-5 with TRBJ1-1; D remains unclear. The CDR3 covers 16 residues. Germline-derived CDR1 and CDR2 are MNHEY and SVGAGI. Trimming shortened V by 6 bases and J by 4 bases, and 21 bases separated the two germline ends. The CDR3, as DNA: TGTGCCAGCAGCCTACGTAGAAGGGTCGGGAGCACTGAAGCTTTCTTT. Encoded protein: CASSLRRRVGSTEAFF.

This clonotype was found a few times. The chain joins TRBV7-2 to TRBJ2-1; D is undetermined. There are 15 residues in the CDR3. Trimming stripped 2 bases from V and 10 bases from J, with 18 bases between. CDR1 and CDR2 (germline): SGHTA, FQGNSA. The CDR3 spells CASSLNAPRLGEQFF. CDR3 nucleotides: TGTGCCAGCAGCTTAAACGCGCCTAGGCTCGGGGAGCAGTTCTTC.

This clonotype has a handful of counts. J is TRBJ1-1 and V is TRBV7-8; D may be TRBD1 (5 bases). CDR1 and CDR2 (germline): SGHVS, FQNEAQ. Trimming removed 5 bases at V and 7 bases at J, with 20 bases between. CDR3 size: 15 residues. CDR3 nucleotide sequence: TGTGCCAGCAGCCTGGCCGGGACCGCGATCGGTGAAGCTTTCTTT. Its protein is CASSLAGTAIGEAFF.

There are a few counts of this clonotype. The chain joins TRBV6-2 or TRBV6-3 to TRBJ2-1; D unclear. The CDR3 runs 14 residues. V was pared by 5 bases and J by 1 base, with 9 bases between. CDR1 and CDR2 (germline): MNHEY, SVGEGT. The CDR3 DNA is TGTGCCAGCAGTCGATCCCAGTCCTACAATGAGCAGTTCTTC. This encodes CASSRSQSYNEQFF.

This clonotype has a count of ten or more. This chain links TRBV7-8 with TRBJ1-5; no clear D. CDR3 length equals 15 residues. V was cut by 5 bases and J by 0 bases, with 11 bases left in between. From germline, CDR1 is SGHVS and CDR2 FQNEAQ. CDR3: CASSPKPDSNQPQHF. Written as DNA, the CDR3 is TGTGCCAGCAGCCCGAAGCCGGATAGCAATCAGCCCCAGCATTTT.

The chain is built from TRBV4-1 and TRBJ2-7, with TRBD2 matching 8 bases. Germline V CDR1 and CDR2: MGHRA, YSYEKL. V was clipped by 2 bases and J by 5 bases; unmatched bases: 8. The CDR3 contains 15 residues. CDR3 nucleotides: TGCGCCAGCAGCCAATTTCCCGGGACTAGTAACGAGCAGTACTTC. Translation: CASSQFPGTSNEQYF.

This clonotype was found a few times. The rearrangement joins TRBV6-6 to TRBJ1-5, with D tentatively TRBD1 (5 bases). Germline CDR1 is MNHNY and CDR2 is SVGAGI (reference sequence). This CDR3 is 18 amino acids long. Trimming removed 0 bases from V and 5 bases from J, with 20 bases in between. CDR3 DNA: TGTGCCAGCAGTTACTCGATTGACGGCAGGGCGGATGATCAGCCCCAGCATTTT. It translates to CASSYSIDGRADDQPQHF.

Many counts were recorded for this clonotype. The chain carries TRBV6-2 or TRBV6-3 and TRBJ2-7; 7 nucleotides agree with TRBD1. The ends lost 2 bases at V and 6 bases at J; junction bases unmatched: 13. Germline V lookup: CDR1 MNHEY, CDR2 SVGEGT. CDR3 length equals 16 residues. The CDR3 coding sequence is TGTGCCAGCAGTTACGCTCGGGACAGTCACCGGGTCGAGCAGTACGTC. Amino acid sequence: CASSYARDSHRVEQYV.

This clonotype was seen a handful of times. The chain links TRBV10-3 to TRBJ2-5; 9 bases align to TRBD1. Germline V CDR1 and CDR2: ENHRY, SYGVKD. The CDR3 extends over 16 amino acids. With V trimmed by 11 bases and J by 3 bases, 16 bases remained unmatched. Here the CDR3 DNA reads TGTGCCGCCAATGGGGACAGGGCAAACAGCGAAGAGACCCAGTACTTC. Translation: CAANGDRANSEETQYF.

This clonotype occurred a few times. The chain is built from TRBV9 and TRBJ2-1; D is ambiguous. CDR3 size: 13 residues. Trimming stripped 4 bases from V and 7 bases from J, with 12 bases between. CDR1 is SGDLS, CDR2 YYNGEE, per germline. The CDR3 DNA is TGTGCCAGCAGCCCAGGACCCACGAATGAGCAGTTCTTC. Protein product: CASSPGPTNEQFF.